This T cell receptor beta chain was obtained from a study of blood T cell repertoires in COVID-19. Study context: Donors in the United States, Italy and Spain gave samples during acute or convalescent COVID-19. Sources were T cells, B-cell-depleted T cells, or PBMCs; the material itself was cDNA or gDNA.

Sequenced by immunoSEQ multiplex PCR; TCRdb stores in-frame clones only, minus some. Seen here are around 200,000 clones, roughly nine tenths observed once, and the top ten hold 2.2%. This CDR3 has 13 residues. The ends were cut back, 5 bases at V and 3 bases at J, with 10 bases in the middle. Per the germline V gene, CDR1 is SGHAT and CDR2 is FQNNGV. The source material was peripheral blood. The source is a woman aged 45 to 65 with acute or convalescent COVID-19. The rearrangement uses TRBV11-2 and TRBJ1-2, with D maybe TRBD1 (5 bases). CDR3 loop: CASSVGLDYGYTF. CDR3 DNA: TGTGCCAGCAGCGTGGGACTCGACTATGGCTACACCTTC.